Below are 5 T cell receptor beta chains sequenced from a single sample in a study of patients and donors after allogeneic stem cell transplantation. TCRdb re-called the RT-PCR reads with MiXCR, one entry per CDR3 protein. The data contain around 31,000 distinct CDR3 sequences, around 6.8% of them singletons. Sequencing input: blood, either unsorted or a sorted T cell fraction (not recorded which). The origin of the receptors is a human donor who was either an allogeneic HSCT recipient or a stem cell or donor lymphocyte infusion donor (not recorded which). It is not recorded whose cells these are; they may come from a transplant donor.

J is TRBJ2-3 and V is TRBV15; possibly TRBD2 for D (6 bases). The CDR3 sequence is 16 residues long. The V end was cut by 1 base, the J end by 0 bases, with 11 bases between. Germline CDR1 reads LNHNV; CDR2 reads YYDKDF (reference sequence). This CDR3 is CATSRVAGPSTDTQYF. The CDR3 nucleotides read TGTGCCACCAGCAGAGTGGCGGGACCAAGCACAGATACGCAGTATTTT.

This clonotype was seen a few times. The chain joins TRBV5-5 to TRBJ2-2; D possibly corresponds to TRBD2 (6 bases). Germline CDR1 SGHKS, CDR2 YYEKEE (reference sequence). V was trimmed by 0 bases and J by 0 bases, leaving 9 bases between them. The CDR3 has 16 amino acids. The CDR3 loop is CASSLAGGTNTGELFF. DNA for the CDR3: TGTGCCAGCAGCTTGGCCGGAGGGACGAACACCGGGGAGCTGTTTTTT.

This clonotype was detected ten times or more. The gene calls are TRBV25-1 and TRBJ1-2; D remains unclear. Trimming shortened V by 6 bases and J by 4 bases, and 15 bases separated the two germline ends. The CDR3 totals 14 residues. CDR1 and CDR2 (germline): MGHDK, SYGVNS. The CDR3 is CASSPLGILYGYTF. The DNA for the CDR3 is TGTGCCAGCAGCCCCCTAGGGATTCTCTATGGCTACACCTTC.

This clonotype was recorded at least ten times. This rearrangement joins TRBV5-1 to TRBJ1-1, with D possibly TRBD1 on 5 matching bases. The CDR3 spans 15 residues. The germline V gene encodes CDR1 SGHRS and CDR2 YFSETQ. V lost 1 base and J 3 bases, leaving 13 bases between the germline ends. CDR3 region: CASSLFGRGDTEAFF. The CDR3 nucleotides read TGCGCCAGCAGCTTGTTTGGCCGGGGGGACACTGAAGCTTTCTTT.

This clonotype was observed a few times. V usage is TRBV7-9 and J usage is TRBJ2-7; D is unclear. Trimming took 0 bases from V and 4 from J, leaving 16 bases between them. This CDR3 has 16 residues. CDR1 is SEHNR, CDR2 FQNEAQ, per germline (reference sequence). The CDR3 DNA reads as TGTGCCAGCAGCTTAGCGGCGGTGGCCCTCGGATACGAGCAGTACTTC. It yields the protein CASSLAAVALGYEQYF.